Below, 14 T cell receptor beta chains from the same sample are listed, as sequenced in a study of response to subunit inactivated influenza vaccine. TCRdb itself ran the RT-PCR reads through MiXCR, one entry per CDR3 protein. The data hold about 570,000 distinct CDR3 sequences, with around 11% observed a single time. These same data were also listed under a study on T cells expressing NK-cell markers. That report notes: With UMIs, 5'RACE template switching was used to make TCR beta cDNA.

The sample here was PBMCs from blood, taken on the day of vaccination. The receptors shown here come from a man between 50 and 59 years old who received an inactivated influenza vaccine.

The chain's CDR3 is CASSFSGQISTDTQYF. The CDR3 DNA reads TGTGCCAGCAGCTTTTCGGGACAGATCAGCACAGATACGCAGTATTTT. The chain recombines TRBV11-2 with TRBJ2-3, with 7 bases that match TRBD1. V dropped 3 bases and J dropped 0; count of bases not matched to a gene: 6. The CDR3 consists of 16 residues. Looked up from germline, CDR1 is SGHAT and CDR2 is FQNNGV.

V usage is TRBV12-3 or TRBV12-4 and J usage is TRBJ1-3; 8 bases agree with TRBD1. Germline trimming cut 8 bases from V and 1 base from J; bases unmatched to any gene: 13. The CDR3 totals 17 residues. The CDR3 bases are TGTGCCAGCGCTATAGGGACAGGCGGGTCATCTGGAAACACCATATATTTT. As protein: CASAIGTGGSSGNTIYF.

The table lists this clonotype with a few counts. The J gene is TRBJ2-7, the V gene TRBV10-3, with D unclear. This CDR3 comprises 11 residues. The germline V gene has CDR1 ENHRY and CDR2 SYGVKD. Trimming stripped 4 bases from V and 7 bases from J, with 8 bases between. The CDR3 here is CAISARAEQYF. In DNA, the CDR3 is TGTGCCATCAGTGCCCGGGCTGAGCAGTACTTC.

This clonotype was seen many times. The gene calls are TRBV11-2 and TRBJ2-7, with no clear D. This CDR3 region has 11 residues. With 5 bases removed from V and 9 bases from J, the gap between germline ends came to 11 bases. From germline, CDR1 is SGHAT and CDR2 FQNNGV. The CDR3 sequence: CASSRAAGQYF. The CDR3 nucleotides read TGTGCCAGCAGCAGAGCCGCTGGGCAGTACTTC.

This clonotype has only a few counts. The chain joins TRBV12-3 or TRBV12-4 to TRBJ2-3; the D call may be TRBD1 or TRBD2 (5 bases each). This CDR3 has 15 amino acids. V was shortened by 5 bases and J by 3 bases, with 15 bases between the two germline ends. The CDR3 DNA reads TGTGCCAGCAGTCCCGGGACGGTGAAGACAGATACGCAGTATTTT. The encoded protein is CASSPGTVKTDTQYF.

There are a few counts of this clonotype. The V gene is TRBV20-1, the J gene TRBJ1-6; tentative D call: TRBD1 (5 bases). From germline, CDR1 is DFQATT and CDR2 SNEGSKA (reference sequence). This CDR3 is built from 14 residues. Trimming took 2 bases from V and 7 from J, leaving 12 bases between them. CDR3 residues: CSARIRWGNSPLHF. The CDR3 region has the DNA TGCAGTGCTAGAATCCGGTGGGGGAATTCACCCCTCCACTTT.

The chain uses TRBV15 and TRBJ2-1; TRBD1 matches 8 bases. The trim removed 3 bases at V and 2 bases at J, leaving 6 bases unmatched. The CDR3 consists of 16 residues. Germline values: CDR1 LNHNV, CDR2 YYDKDF (reference sequence). CDR3 nucleotides: TGTGCCACCAGCAGGATTGGACAGGGACCCTACAATGAGCAGTTCTTC. Translated, it gives CATSRIGQGPYNEQFF.

This clonotype was seen repeatedly, ten times or more. The chain carries TRBV4-1 and TRBJ2-2; D is perhaps TRBD2 (6 bases). Trimming removed 7 bases at V and 2 bases at J, with 17 bases between. The CDR3 contains 16 residues. Germline V lookup: CDR1 MGHRA, CDR2 YSYEKL. Here the CDR3 DNA reads TGCGCCAGCACACCCCGGGGAGGACTAAACACCGGGGAGCTGTTTTTT. It encodes CASTPRGGLNTGELFF.

CDR3 DNA sequence: TGTGCCAGCAGTTATCCAGCGGGGAGAAATGAGCAGTTCTTC. Translating it yields CASSYPAGRNEQFF. The rearrangement joins TRBV12-3 or TRBV12-4 to TRBJ2-1; 7 nucleotides line up with TRBD2. The CDR3 is 14 residues long. Trimming at V came to 4 bases and at J to 7 bases, leaving 7 bases not matched to a gene.

V gene TRBV30 combines with J gene TRBJ1-2, with unresolved D. Looked up from germline, CDR1 is GTSNPN and CDR2 is SVGIG (reference sequence). Trimming took off 8 bases at V and 1 base at J, with 8 bases between the two ends. The CDR3 consists of 11 residues. DNA for the CDR3: TGTGCCGGGATCAATAACTATGGCTACACCTTC. This gives the protein CAGINNYGYTF.

The chain links TRBV12-3 or TRBV12-4 to TRBJ2-1; 9 bases agree with TRBD2. J gave up 7 bases and V 3 bases, and 7 bases lay outside the gene matches. This CDR3 contains 15 residues. The CDR3 DNA is TGTGCCAGCAGTTTGAGCGGGAGGTCCAGTAATGAGCAGTTCTTC. Its protein product is CASSLSGRSSNEQFF.

This clonotype was seen a handful of times. The genes are TRBV9 and TRBJ2-5; D possibly matches TRBD1 or TRBD2 (5 bases each). V lost 3 bases, J lost 6 bases, and 12 bases lay in between. The germline gives CDR1 SGDLS, CDR2 YYNGEE. This CDR3 comprises 13 residues. CDR3 sequence (DNA): TGTGCCAGCAGCGCCGAAGGGGAGAAGACCCAGTACTTC. Amino acid sequence: CASSAEGEKTQYF.

The CDR3: CASSFSDRADTEAFF. DNA of the CDR3: TGTGCCAGCAGTTTCTCAGACAGGGCCGACACTGAAGCTTTCTTT. The V and J genes are TRBV6-5 and TRBJ1-1; TRBD1 aligns across 7 bases. Germline CDR1 reads MNHEY; CDR2 reads SVGAGI. Trimming at V came to 4 bases and at J to 3 bases, leaving 8 bases not matched to a gene. This CDR3 has 15 amino acids.

This clonotype was counted many times. The rearrangement uses TRBV7-8 and TRBJ2-3; 7 bases align to TRBD2. Germline V gene sequence: CDR1 SGHVS, CDR2 FQNEAQ. With V trimmed by 5 bases and J by 2 bases, 7 bases remained unmatched. There are 15 residues in the CDR3. CDR3 nucleotide sequence: TGTGCCAGCAGCCTCTGGGGGGGTATCACAGATACGCAGTATTTT. Translated: CASSLWGGITDTQYF.